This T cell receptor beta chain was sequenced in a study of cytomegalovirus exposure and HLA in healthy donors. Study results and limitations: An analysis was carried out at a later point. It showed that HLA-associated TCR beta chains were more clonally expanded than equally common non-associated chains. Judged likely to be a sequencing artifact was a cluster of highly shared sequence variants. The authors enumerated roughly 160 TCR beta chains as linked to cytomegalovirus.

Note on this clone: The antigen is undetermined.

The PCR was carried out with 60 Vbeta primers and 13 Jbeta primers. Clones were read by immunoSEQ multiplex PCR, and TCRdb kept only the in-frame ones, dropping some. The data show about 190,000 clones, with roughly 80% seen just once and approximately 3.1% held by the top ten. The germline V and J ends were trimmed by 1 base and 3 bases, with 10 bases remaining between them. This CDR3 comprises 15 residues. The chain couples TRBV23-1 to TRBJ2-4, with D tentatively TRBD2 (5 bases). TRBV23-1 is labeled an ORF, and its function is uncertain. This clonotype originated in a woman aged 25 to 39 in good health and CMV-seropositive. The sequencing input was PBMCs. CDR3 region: CASSQCEGSKNIQYF. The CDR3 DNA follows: TGCGCCAGCAGTCAATGCGAAGGGAGCAAAAACATTCAGTACTTC.